The 24 T cell receptor beta chains in this list originate from one sample, sequenced in a study of blood T cell repertoires in COVID-19 (dated by TCRdb to 2020 to 2021). The receptor library was made with the immunoSEQ multiplex PCR assay. The clones in this table, taken by TCRdb from immuneACCESS, are in-frame only. Not every clone is retained; where verified, under half of the shortfall comes from an unresolved V gene, and the cause of the rest is unknown. The sample profile shows 100,000 to 150,000 clones; approximately 84% of them were found once. Together, the top ten hold about 12% of the sample. Sequencing was done on a sample of peripheral blood. The receptor set was obtained from a woman aged 25 to 39 who had recovered from COVID-19.

This chain uses TRBV13 with TRBJ1-2; perhaps TRBD1 as D (5 bases). There are 14 residues in the CDR3. Germline V gene sequence: CDR1 PRHDT, CDR2 FYEKMQ (reference sequence). Between the trimmed V and J ends, which lost 8 bases and 9 bases, there was a span of 22 bases. CDR3 DNA sequence: TGTGCCAGCCGGTTACAGGCAGCTCTTATTAGCTACACCTTC. Its translation: CASRLQAALISYTF.

This clone was seen a handful of times. V usage is TRBV4-1 and J usage is TRBJ1-3, with D possibly TRBD1 on 5 matching bases. V lost 3 bases and J 4 bases, leaving 16 bases between the germline ends. The CDR3 extends over 16 amino acids. Per germline, CDR1 MGHRA and CDR2 YSYEKL. The CDR3 nucleotides are TGCGCCAGCAGCCAGACCCTCGGGGGAGGAGGAAACACCATATATTTT. Translated: CASSQTLGGGGNTIYF.

The chain employs TRBV7-9 and TRBJ2-7; the match to TRBD1 covers 11 bases. Germline CDR1 SEHNR, CDR2 FQNEAQ (reference sequence). This CDR3 is built from 16 residues. J gave up 6 bases and V 5 bases, and 12 bases lay outside the gene matches. Here the CDR3 reads CASSPWDRGTNSEQYF. The DNA for the CDR3 is TGTGCCAGCAGCCCCTGGGACAGGGGGACGAACTCCGAGCAGTACTTC.

This clone was recorded only once. The chain has TRBV3-1 (or the pseudogene TRBV3-2) and TRBJ2-3, with 12 bases identical to TRBD2. Germline V gives CDR1 LGHDT, CDR2 YNNKEL (reference sequence). V gave up 1 base and J gave up 5 bases; unmatched junction bases: 7. The CDR3 totals 17 residues. The DNA for the CDR3 is TGTGCCAGCAGCCAAGGTCGGACTAGCGGGGATCTAGATACGCAGTATTTT. Amino acid sequence: CASSQGRTSGDLDTQYF.

The chain links TRBV5-1 to TRBJ2-5; 10 nucleotides align to TRBD2. Germline-derived CDR1 and CDR2 are SGHRS and YFSETQ. The trim removed 4 bases at V and 1 base at J, leaving 7 bases unmatched. This CDR3 region has 16 residues. CDR3 residues: CASSLTAGGIQETQYF. The CDR3 DNA follows: TGCGCCAGCAGCCTAACAGCGGGGGGGATCCAAGAGACCCAGTACTTC.

The chain is built from TRBV6-5 and TRBJ2-7; a possible D gene is TRBD2 (6 bases). Trimming stripped 7 bases from V and 3 bases from J, with 19 bases between. Germline CDR1 is MNHEY and CDR2 is SVGAGI. CDR3 size: 15 residues. In DNA form, the CDR3 reads TGTGCCAGCAACTCGGGGGTACAATTATTCTACGAGCAGTACTTC. Its protein product is CASNSGVQLFYEQYF.

The rearrangement joins TRBV10-1 to TRBJ2-7; possible D gene TRBD2, 5 bases. The CDR3 has 13 residues. Germline CDR1 and CDR2: WNHNN and SYGVQD (reference sequence). V lost 4 bases and J lost 0, with 7 bases in between. Written as DNA, the CDR3 is TGCGCCAGCAGTGGCGGGTCCTCCTACGAGCAGTACTTC. It translates to CASSGGSSYEQYF.

This chain joins TRBV11-1 and TRBJ1-1, with a weak D call TRBD1 (6 bases). This CDR3 contains 13 residues. The germline CDR1 and CDR2 sequences are SGHAT and FQDESV (reference sequence). V gave up 3 bases and J gave up 1 base, with 6 bases separating them. The CDR3 nucleotides are TGTGCCAGCAGCTTGACAGGGAACACTGAAGCTTTCTTT. It codes for CASSLTGNTEAFF.

This clone was detected a few times. V usage is TRBV11-2 and J usage is TRBJ1-2; 7 nucleotides agree with TRBD1. Germline V gene lookup returns CDR1 SGHAT and CDR2 FQNNGV. The V segment lost 1 base and the J segment 4 bases; nucleotides outside the gene matches: 3. The CDR3 totals 14 residues. CDR3 sequence reads: CASSLVRGTYGYTF. The CDR3 bases are TGTGCCAGCAGCTTAGTCAGGGGGACCTATGGCTACACCTTC.

The chain has TRBV27 and TRBJ1-5; D unresolved. CDR3 size: 13 residues. Trimming left V 8 bases short and J 5 bases short, with 13 bases between. Germline-derived CDR1 and CDR2 are MNHEY and SMNVEV (reference sequence). This CDR3 reads CASAAVAHQPQHF. CDR3 DNA sequence: TGTGCCAGCGCGGCCGTAGCCCATCAGCCCCAGCATTTT.

This clone was seen a handful of times. The CDR3 protein is CASSLLRGYQPQHF. CDR3 coding DNA: TGTGCCAGCTCGCTACTCAGGGGTTATCAGCCCCAGCATTTT. The J gene is TRBJ1-5, the V gene TRBV18, with D tentatively TRBD1 (6 bases). V lost 6 bases and J lost 5, with 14 bases in between. Germline V gives CDR1 KGHSH, CDR2 LQKENI. The CDR3 contains 14 residues.

This clone showed up just once. The rearrangement joins TRBV30 to TRBJ1-5; D ambiguous. Looked up from germline, CDR1 is GTSNPN and CDR2 is SVGIG (reference sequence). This CDR3 has 16 amino acids. V was clipped by 0 bases and J by 2 bases, with 14 bases between them. CDR3 in amino acids: CAWSVPSMAGNQPQHF. The CDR3 nucleotides are TGTGCCTGGAGTGTACCCTCCATGGCAGGCAATCAGCCCCAGCATTTT.

The chain links TRBV3-1 (or the pseudogene TRBV3-2) to TRBJ2-7, with 11 positions matching TRBD2. V trimming: 4 bases; J trimming: 5 bases; junction bases outside the gene matches: 7. Germline V gene sequence: CDR1 LGHDT, CDR2 YNNKEL (reference sequence). CDR3 length: 15 residues. CDR3 in amino acids: CASSPPSGRFHEQYF. CDR3 sequence (DNA): TGTGCCAGCAGCCCGCCTAGCGGGAGGTTCCACGAGCAGTACTTC.

This clone has just a few counts. The gene calls are TRBV25-1 and TRBJ1-1; TRBD1 is a possible D gene (6 bases). Germline lookup yields CDR1 MGHDK and CDR2 SYGVNS. Trimming shortened V by 3 bases and J by 4 bases, and 15 bases separated the two germline ends. This CDR3 spans 15 amino acids. The DNA of the CDR3 is TGTGCCAGCAGTGATCCGGACACACAGGGCACTGAAGCTTTCTTT. Its translation is CASSDPDTQGTEAFF. Using reference TRBV25-1 and TRBJ1-1 for the parts outside the CDR3, the full variable domain is EADIYQTPRYLVIGTGKKITLECSQTMGHDKMYWYQQDPGMELHLIHYSYGVNSTEKGDLSSESTVSRIRTEHFPLTLESARPSHTSQYLCASSDPDTQGTEAFFGQGTRLTVV.

The chain carries TRBV19 and TRBJ2-7, with 7 bases identical to TRBD1. This CDR3 contains 13 residues. Germline V lookup: CDR1 LNHDA, CDR2 SQIVND (reference sequence). The junction had 7 bases not matched to a gene; V was cut back by 9 bases and J by 2 bases. The CDR3 sequence is CASAGDSPYEQYF. The CDR3, as DNA: TGTGCCAGCGCCGGGGACAGCCCCTACGAGCAGTACTTC.

The genes are TRBV2 and TRBJ1-4; no clear D. Trimming took off 7 bases at V and 0 bases at J, with 12 bases between the two ends. CDR3 length equals 15 residues. Per germline, CDR1 SNHLY and CDR2 FYNNEI. CDR3 nucleotides: TGTGCCAGCAATACGGTTCAAGCAACTAATGAAAAACTGTTTTTT. Residues: CASNTVQATNEKLFF.

The gene calls are TRBV5-5 and TRBJ1-3; 8 positions match TRBD1. From germline, CDR1 is SGHKS and CDR2 YYEKEE (reference sequence). Losses at the gene ends were 3 bases for V and 0 bases for J; bases not matched to a gene: 5. This CDR3 comprises 16 residues. CDR3 bases: TGTGCCAGCAGCTCAATTACAGGGGGCTCTGGAAACACCATATATTTT. It encodes CASSSITGGSGNTIYF.

This clone appeared a single time. This sequence joins TRBV5-5 and TRBJ2-3; no firm D call. Trimming shortened V by 1 base and J by 0 bases, and 9 bases separated the two germline ends. Germline CDR1 is SGHKS and CDR2 is YYEKEE (reference sequence). The CDR3 is made up of 15 amino acids. CDR3 sequence: CASSLTPESTDTQYF. The CDR3 coding sequence is TGTGCCAGCAGCTTGACTCCGGAGAGCACAGATACGCAGTATTTT. Looking up the rest from reference TRBV5-5 and TRBJ2-3 gives the full variable domain: DAGVTQSPTHLIKTRGQQVTLRCSPISGHKSVSWYQQVLGQGPQFIFQYYEKEERGRGNFPDRFSARQFPNYSSELNVNALLLGDSALYLCASSLTPESTDTQYFGPGTRLTVL.

The rearrangement joins TRBV6-5 to TRBJ2-3; TRBD1 aligns across 8 bases. Germline CDR1 reads MNHEY; CDR2 reads SVGAGI. The CDR3 totals 15 residues. V lost 6 bases, J lost 1 base, and 6 bases stayed unmatched. The CDR3, as DNA: TGTGCCAGCAGCCCCAGGGGGCGAGGCACAGATACGCAGTATTTT. Protein sequence: CASSPRGRGTDTQYF.

This chain connects TRBV7-8 to TRBJ1-1; TRBD1 is a possible D gene (6 bases). CDR3 length: 16 amino acids. Looked up from germline, CDR1 is SGHVS and CDR2 is FQNEAQ. V was cut by 5 bases and J by 5 bases, with 21 bases left in between. The chain's CDR3 is CASSTQSPGGRTEAFF. The CDR3 DNA reads TGTGCCAGCAGCACACAATCTCCGGGGGGCAGAACTGAAGCTTTCTTT.

On this clone itself: This same CDR3 is encoded by further DNA sequences in the sample. The chain joins TRBV5-1 to TRBJ2-2; 13 nucleotides match TRBD2. The CDR3 is made up of 17 amino acids. The V gene end was trimmed by 5 bases and the J gene end by 2 bases; junction bases not matched to a gene: 6. Germline lookup yields CDR1 SGHRS and CDR2 YFSETQ. The CDR3 protein is CASRWTSGSPNTGELFF. The CDR3, as DNA: TGCGCCAGCAGATGGACTAGCGGGAGTCCCAACACCGGGGAGCTGTTTTTT.

This chain joins TRBV6-5 and TRBJ1-5; the D is unclear. Trimming removed 0 bases from V and 1 base from J, with 7 bases in between. CDR3 length: 15 amino acids. Per the germline V gene, CDR1 is MNHEY and CDR2 is SVGAGI. Here the CDR3 reads CASSYSPGSNQPQHF. CDR3 nucleotide sequence: TGTGCCAGCAGTTACTCGCCCGGGAGCAATCAGCCCCAGCATTTT.

The V gene is TRBV2, the J gene TRBJ2-2, with TRBD2 matching over 11 bases. CDR1 is SNHLY and CDR2 is FYNNEI in the germline V gene. Germline trimming cut 5 bases from V and 7 bases from J; bases unmatched to any gene: 6. The CDR3 has 15 residues. In DNA form, the CDR3 reads TGTGCCAGCAGTATACTAGCGGGGGAATACGGGGAGCTGTTTTTT. This translates into CASSILAGEYGELFF.

This chain joins TRBV6-1 and TRBJ1-1, with D tentatively TRBD1 (6 bases). The V and J ends lost 3 bases and 3 bases respectively, with 8 bases between them. The CDR3 length is 13 residues. Germline V lookup: CDR1 MNHNS, CDR2 SASEGT. The CDR3 sequence is CASSDDRYTEAFF. DNA of the CDR3: TGTGCCAGCAGTGATGACAGGTACACTGAAGCTTTCTTT.